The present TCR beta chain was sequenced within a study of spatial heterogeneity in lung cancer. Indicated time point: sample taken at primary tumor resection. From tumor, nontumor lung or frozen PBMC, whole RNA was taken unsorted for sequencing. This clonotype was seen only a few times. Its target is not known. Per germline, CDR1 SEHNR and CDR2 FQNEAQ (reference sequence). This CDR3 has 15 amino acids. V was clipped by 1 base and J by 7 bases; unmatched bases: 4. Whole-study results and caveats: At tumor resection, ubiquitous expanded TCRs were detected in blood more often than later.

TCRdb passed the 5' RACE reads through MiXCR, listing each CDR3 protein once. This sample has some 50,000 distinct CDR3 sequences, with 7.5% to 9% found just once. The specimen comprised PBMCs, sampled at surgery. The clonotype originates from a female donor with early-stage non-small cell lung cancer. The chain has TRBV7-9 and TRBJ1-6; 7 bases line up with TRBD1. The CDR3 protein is CASSLGGTENSPLHF. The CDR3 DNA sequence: TGTGCCAGCAGCTTAGGCGGGACAGAGAATTCACCCCTCCACTTT.